Listed here is a single T cell receptor (beta chain). The J segment lost 7 bases and the V segment lost 4 bases, leaving 7 bases of the junction unmatched. The CDR3 covers 15 residues. Germline V lookup: CDR1 SGHDN, CDR2 FVKESK. This sample was included in a study of cytomegalovirus exposure and HLA in healthy donors. It was with 60 Vbeta and 13 Jbeta primers that the PCR ran. The protocol was immunoSEQ multiplex PCR, while the TCRdb copy is restricted to in-frame clones and leaves out a portion. The data hold 170,000 or so clones, with 86% observed a single time. This clonotype originated in a woman between 18 and 29 years old in good health and CMV-seronegative. The rearrangement links TRBV14 to TRBJ2-2, with 9 nucleotides matching TRBD1. The sequencing input was PBMCs. CDR3 sequence: CASSRGQGRFGELFF. The DNA for the CDR3 is TGTGCCAGCAGCCGGGGACAGGGCCGTTTCGGGGAGCTGTTTTTT.